This entry lists 5 T cell receptor beta chains sequenced from one sample in a study of blood T cell repertoires in COVID-19. This table comes from immunoSEQ multiplex PCR, and its TCRdb copy is limited to in-frame clones, with some not included. Among 300,000 to 400,000 clones listed, about 88% were seen once. Material for sequencing was PBMCs or T cells enriched from blood (not recorded which). These receptor sequences come from a man aged 55 to 70 who had recovered from COVID-19.

This chain links TRBV18 with TRBJ2-3, with 7 bases matching TRBD1. The CDR3 spans 13 residues. J gave up 5 bases and V 3 bases, and 2 bases lay outside the gene matches. CDR1 and CDR2 (germline): KGHSH, LQKENI. CDR3 nucleotide sequence: TGTGCCAGCTCACCGGGACAGTTAGATACGCAGTATTTT. Translated: CASSPGQLDTQYF.

This clone has a single count. The J gene is TRBJ1-5, the V gene TRBV2; D is undetermined. The CDR3 runs 13 residues. V was pared by 2 bases and J by 3 bases, with 5 bases between. Germline CDR1 reads SNHLY; CDR2 reads FYNNEI. The CDR3 protein is CASSELPNQPQHF. CDR3 in DNA: TGTGCCAGCAGTGAACTTCCCAATCAGCCCCAGCATTTT.

The rearrangement uses TRBV19 and TRBJ1-5, with 7 bases that match TRBD1. CDR1 LNHDA and CDR2 SQIVND come from the germline V gene (reference sequence). The trim removed 5 bases at V and 7 bases at J, leaving 11 bases unmatched. This CDR3 is built from 15 residues. This chain's CDR3 is CASSRQEDRRQPQHF. The DNA of the CDR3 is TGTGCCAGTAGTCGACAAGAGGACAGGCGGCAGCCCCAGCATTTT.

The chain uses TRBV15 and TRBJ1-4, with D tentatively TRBD1 (5 bases). Trimming took 0 bases from V and 6 from J, leaving 11 bases between them. The germline V gene encodes CDR1 LNHNV and CDR2 YYDKDF (reference sequence). The CDR3 covers 15 residues. The CDR3 coding sequence is TGTGCCACCAGCAGAGAGACAGTAGATTATGAAAAACTGTTTTTT. As protein: CATSRETVDYEKLFF. Supplemented by reference TRBV15 and TRBJ1-4, the full variable domain reads DAMVIQNPRYQVTQFGKPVTLSCSQTLNHNVMYWYQQKSSQAPKLLFHYYDKDFNNEADTPDNFQSRRPNTSFCFLDIRSPGLGDTAMYLCATSRETVDYEKLFFGSGTQLSVL.

The CDR3 DNA sequence: TGTGCCACCAGCAGGAAGCGGGGGGGGACAACTAATGAAAAACTGTTTTTT. This encodes CATSRKRGGTTNEKLFF. This chain links TRBV15 with TRBJ1-4; the D gene is possibly TRBD1 (5 bases). This CDR3 contains 17 residues. With 3 bases removed from V and 0 bases from J, the gap between germline ends came to 14 bases. Per germline, CDR1 LNHNV and CDR2 YYDKDF (reference sequence).